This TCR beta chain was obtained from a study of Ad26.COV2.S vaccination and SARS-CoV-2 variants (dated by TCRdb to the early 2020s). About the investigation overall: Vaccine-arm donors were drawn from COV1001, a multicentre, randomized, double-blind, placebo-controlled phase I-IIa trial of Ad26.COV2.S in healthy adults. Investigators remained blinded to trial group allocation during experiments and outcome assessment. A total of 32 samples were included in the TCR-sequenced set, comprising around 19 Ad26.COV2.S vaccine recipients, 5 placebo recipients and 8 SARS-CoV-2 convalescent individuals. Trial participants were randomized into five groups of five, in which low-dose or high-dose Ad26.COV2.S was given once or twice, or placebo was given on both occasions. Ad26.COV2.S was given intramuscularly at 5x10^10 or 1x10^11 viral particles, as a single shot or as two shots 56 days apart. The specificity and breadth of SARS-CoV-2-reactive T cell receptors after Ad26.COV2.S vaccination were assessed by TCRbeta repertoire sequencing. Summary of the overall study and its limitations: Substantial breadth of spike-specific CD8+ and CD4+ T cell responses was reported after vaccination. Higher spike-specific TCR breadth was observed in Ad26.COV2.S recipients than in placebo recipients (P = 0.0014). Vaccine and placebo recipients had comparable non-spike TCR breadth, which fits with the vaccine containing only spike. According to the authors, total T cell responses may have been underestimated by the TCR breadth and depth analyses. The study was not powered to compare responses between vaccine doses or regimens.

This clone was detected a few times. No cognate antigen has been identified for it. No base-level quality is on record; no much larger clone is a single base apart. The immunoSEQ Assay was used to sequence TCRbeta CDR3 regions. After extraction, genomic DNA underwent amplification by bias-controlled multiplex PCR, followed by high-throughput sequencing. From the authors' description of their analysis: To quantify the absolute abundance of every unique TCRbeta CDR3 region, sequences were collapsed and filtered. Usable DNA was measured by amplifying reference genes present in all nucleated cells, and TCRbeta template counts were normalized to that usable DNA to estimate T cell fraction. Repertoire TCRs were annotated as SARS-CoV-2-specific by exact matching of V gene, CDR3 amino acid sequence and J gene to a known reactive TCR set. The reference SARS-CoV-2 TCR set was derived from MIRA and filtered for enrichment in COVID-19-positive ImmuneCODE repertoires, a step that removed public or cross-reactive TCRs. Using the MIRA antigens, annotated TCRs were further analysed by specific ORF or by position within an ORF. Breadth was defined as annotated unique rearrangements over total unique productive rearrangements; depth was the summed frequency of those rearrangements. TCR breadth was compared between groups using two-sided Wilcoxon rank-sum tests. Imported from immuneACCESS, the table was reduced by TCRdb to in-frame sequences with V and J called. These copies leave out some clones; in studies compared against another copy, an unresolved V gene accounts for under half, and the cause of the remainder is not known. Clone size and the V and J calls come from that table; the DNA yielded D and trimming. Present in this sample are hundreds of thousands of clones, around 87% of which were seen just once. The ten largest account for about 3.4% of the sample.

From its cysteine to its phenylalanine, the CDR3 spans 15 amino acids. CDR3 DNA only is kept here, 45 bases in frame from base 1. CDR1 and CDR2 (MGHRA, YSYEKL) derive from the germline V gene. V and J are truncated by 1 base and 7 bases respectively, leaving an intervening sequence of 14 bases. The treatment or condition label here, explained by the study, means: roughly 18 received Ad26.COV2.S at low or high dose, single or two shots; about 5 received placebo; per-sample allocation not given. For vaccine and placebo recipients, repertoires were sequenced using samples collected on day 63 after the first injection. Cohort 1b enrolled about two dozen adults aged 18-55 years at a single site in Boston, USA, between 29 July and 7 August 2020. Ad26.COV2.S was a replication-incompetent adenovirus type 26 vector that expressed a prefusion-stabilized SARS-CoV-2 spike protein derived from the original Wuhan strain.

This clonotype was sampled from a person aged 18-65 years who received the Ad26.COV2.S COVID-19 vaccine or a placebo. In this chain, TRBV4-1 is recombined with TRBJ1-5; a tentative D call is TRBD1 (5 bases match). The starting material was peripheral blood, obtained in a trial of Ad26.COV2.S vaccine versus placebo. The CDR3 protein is CASSQVERGGQPQHF. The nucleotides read TGCGCCAGCAGCCAAGTTGAAAGGGGAGGACAGCCCCAGCATTTT.